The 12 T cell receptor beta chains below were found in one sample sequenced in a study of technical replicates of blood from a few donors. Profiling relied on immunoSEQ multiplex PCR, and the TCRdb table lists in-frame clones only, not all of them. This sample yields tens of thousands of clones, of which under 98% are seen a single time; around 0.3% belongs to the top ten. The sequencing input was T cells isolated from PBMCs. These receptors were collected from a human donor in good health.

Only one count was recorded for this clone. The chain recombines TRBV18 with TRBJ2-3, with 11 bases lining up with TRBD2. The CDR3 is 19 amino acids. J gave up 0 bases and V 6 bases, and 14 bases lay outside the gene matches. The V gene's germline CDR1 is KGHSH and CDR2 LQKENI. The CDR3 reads CASSLGLAGAKTSTDTQYF. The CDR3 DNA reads TGTGCCAGCTCTCTCGGACTAGCGGGTGCTAAAACTAGCACAGATACGCAGTATTTT.

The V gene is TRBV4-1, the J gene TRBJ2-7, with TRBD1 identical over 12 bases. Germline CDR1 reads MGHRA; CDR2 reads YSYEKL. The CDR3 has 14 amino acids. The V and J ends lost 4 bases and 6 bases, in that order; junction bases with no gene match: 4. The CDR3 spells CASSPRDRGPEQYF. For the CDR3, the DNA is TGCGCCAGCAGCCCCCGGGACAGGGGGCCCGAGCAGTACTTC.

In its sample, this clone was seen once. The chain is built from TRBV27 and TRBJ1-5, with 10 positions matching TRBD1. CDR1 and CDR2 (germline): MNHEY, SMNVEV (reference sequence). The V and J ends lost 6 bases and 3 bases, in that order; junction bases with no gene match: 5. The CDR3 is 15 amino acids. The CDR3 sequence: CASRGTGAFNQPQHF. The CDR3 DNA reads TGTGCCAGCAGGGGGACAGGGGCATTCAATCAGCCCCAGCATTTT.

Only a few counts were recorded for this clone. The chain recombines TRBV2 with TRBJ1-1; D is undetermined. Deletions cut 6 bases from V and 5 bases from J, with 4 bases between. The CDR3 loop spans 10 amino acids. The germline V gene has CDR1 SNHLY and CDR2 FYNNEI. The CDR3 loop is CASSQTEAFF. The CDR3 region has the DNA TGTGCCAGCAGCCAGACTGAAGCTTTCTTT.

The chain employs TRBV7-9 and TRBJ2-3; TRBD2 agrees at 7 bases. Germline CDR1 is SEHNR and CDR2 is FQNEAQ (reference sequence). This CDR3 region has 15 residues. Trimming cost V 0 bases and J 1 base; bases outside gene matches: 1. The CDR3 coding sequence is TGTGCCAGCAGCTTAGCCCTAGCGGGCACAGATACGCAGTATTTT. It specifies CASSLALAGTDTQYF.

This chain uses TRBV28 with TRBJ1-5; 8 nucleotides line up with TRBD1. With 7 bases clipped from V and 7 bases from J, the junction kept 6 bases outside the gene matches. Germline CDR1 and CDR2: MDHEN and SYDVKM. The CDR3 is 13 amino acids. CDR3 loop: CASNAGGPQPQHF. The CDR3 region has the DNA TGTGCCAGCAACGCAGGGGGCCCGCAGCCCCAGCATTTT.

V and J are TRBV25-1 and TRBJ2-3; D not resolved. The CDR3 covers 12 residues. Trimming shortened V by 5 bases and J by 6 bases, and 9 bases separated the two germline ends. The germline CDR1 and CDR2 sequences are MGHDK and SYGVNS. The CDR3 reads CASSPTGDTQYF. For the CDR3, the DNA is TGTGCCAGCAGTCCCACGGGTGATACGCAGTATTTT.

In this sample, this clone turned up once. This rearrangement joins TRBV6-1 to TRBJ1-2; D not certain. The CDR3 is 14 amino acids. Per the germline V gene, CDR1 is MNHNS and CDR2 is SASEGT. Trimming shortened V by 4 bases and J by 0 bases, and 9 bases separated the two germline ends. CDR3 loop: CASSAREANYGYTF. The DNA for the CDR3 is TGTGCCAGCAGTGCGAGGGAAGCTAACTATGGCTACACCTTC.

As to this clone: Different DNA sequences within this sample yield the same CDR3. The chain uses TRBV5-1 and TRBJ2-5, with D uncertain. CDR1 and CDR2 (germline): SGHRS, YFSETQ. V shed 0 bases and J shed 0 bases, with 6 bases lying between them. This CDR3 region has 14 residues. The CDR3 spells CASSLAGYQETQYF. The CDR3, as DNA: TGCGCCAGCAGCTTGGCCGGGTACCAAGAGACCCAGTACTTC.

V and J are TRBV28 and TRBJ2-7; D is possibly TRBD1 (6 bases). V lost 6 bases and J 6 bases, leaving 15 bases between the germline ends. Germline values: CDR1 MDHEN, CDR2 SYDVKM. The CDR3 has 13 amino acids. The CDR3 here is CASRRRDTGEQYF. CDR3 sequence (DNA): TGTGCCAGCAGGCGCCGGGACACCGGCGAGCAGTACTTC.

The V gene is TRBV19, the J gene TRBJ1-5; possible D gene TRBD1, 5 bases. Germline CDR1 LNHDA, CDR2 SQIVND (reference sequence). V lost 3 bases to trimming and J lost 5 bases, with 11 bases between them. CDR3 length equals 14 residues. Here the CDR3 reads CASSMGLAYQPQHF. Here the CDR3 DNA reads TGTGCCAGTAGTATGGGGCTGGCGTATCAGCCCCAGCATTTT.

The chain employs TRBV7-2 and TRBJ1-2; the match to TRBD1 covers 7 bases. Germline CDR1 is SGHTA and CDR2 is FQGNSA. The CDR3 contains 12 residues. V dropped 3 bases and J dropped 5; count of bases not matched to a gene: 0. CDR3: CASSLTGYGYTF. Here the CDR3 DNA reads TGTGCCAGCAGCTTGACAGGGTATGGCTACACCTTC.